This T cell receptor beta chain was captured in a study of blood T cell repertoires in COVID-19. Background on the study: Italy, Spain and the United States were the sources of the convalescent and acute COVID-19 samples. Sources were T cells, B-cell-depleted T cells, or PBMCs; the material itself was cDNA or gDNA.

Patients in Seattle were enrolled during active infection, then followed longitudinally. Authors' analysis steps: Amplifying reference gene primers gave estimates of nucleated cell counts. Sequenced by immunoSEQ multiplex PCR; TCRdb stores in-frame clones only, minus some. V and J calls and clone size are those listed in that table; D and trimming were worked out from the DNA. The table records around 94,000 clones, roughly 92% of them present only once. The sequencing input was peripheral blood. The TCR sequence derives from a woman aged 50 to 65 with COVID-19, enrolled during active disease.

The CDR3 coding sequence is TGTGCCAGTAGTATTTTTGGGACAGGGGGAAATCAGCCCCAGCATTTT. The encoded protein is CASSIFGTGGNQPQHF. The chain is built from TRBV19 and TRBJ1-5, with 11 positions matching TRBD1. CDR1 and CDR2 (germline): LNHDA, SQIVND (reference sequence). The CDR3 extends over 16 amino acids. Germline trimming cut 3 bases from V and 4 bases from J; bases unmatched to any gene: 5.